This TCR beta chain was recovered during a study of alternative splicing in chronic myeloid leukemia remission (dated by TCRdb to 2020 to 2021). Concerning the study at large: RNA sequencing was used to profile peripheral blood from chronic-phase CML patients at diagnosis and at remission, and the results were compared with those from healthy donors. About 10 diagnostic specimens, together with matched remission specimens, were obtained from the RESIST (imatinib), ENESTxtnd (nilotinib) and PINNACLE (nilotinib plus pegylated interferon) trials. Median ages of roughly 49 years at diagnosis, about 59 at remission and over 35 for healthy controls were recorded. Total leukocytes from peripheral blood collected in EDTA were used as the trial diagnostic specimens. The French Persistem study supplied nine CML samples, of which seven were diagnostic and two were matched remission samples. In terms of female/male counts, the diagnosis samples were 11/5, the remission samples were 8/3 and the controls were 2/4. For diagnosis, remission and control samples alike, total RNA was extracted from peripheral blood mononuclear cells using Trizol. Summary of the overall study and its limitations: At remission, blood cell composition had been reconfigured so that it resembled normal controls enriched in lymphoid cells. Blood cell composition differed strongly by timepoint, shifting from myeloid progenitor enrichment at diagnosis to mature lymphoid enrichment at remission.

Concerning this clonotype: Its antigen is not yet known.

Preparation of the library involved bulk RNA-seq. The TruSeq Stranded RNA sample prep kit was used to generate libraries of poly-A-enriched mRNA from an input of 0.8 to 1 ug total RNA. Paired-end sequencing was performed on a HiSeq 2500, with each sample sequenced in triplicate. A read length of 125 nucleotides per mate was used for RNA-seq. Per the authors' processing: Reads were trimmed and aligned to hg38 using STAR v2.7, and quality control was done with FASTQC, RSeQC and multiqc. Salmon 0.14.1 was used to quantify gene expression levels as transcripts per million (TPM). The results of principal component analysis suggested that neither trial, library batch, sequencing batch, treatment regimen nor sex drove the transcriptomic profiles. TCRdb reprocessed the reads and assigns one entry to each CDR3 protein sequence, leaving out DNA. TCRdb's processing, not the authors' own work, is the source of the V and J calls. The table of this sample itemizes around 72 distinct CDR3 sequences.

The sample's time point label is to be understood as: chronic-phase CML before TKI therapy (screening/day 1). Roughly 16 CML patients were included in the patient cohort, and matched post-remission samples were retrieved for a subset of these patients. The CDR3 runs 15 amino acids, cysteine and phenylalanine included. The coding DNA is unavailable. The germline V gene specifies SGHDT as CDR1 and YYEEEE as CDR2. This clonotype was obtained from an adult with chronic myeloid leukemia. The sequencing used PBMCs or total blood leukocytes (not recorded which), collected at diagnosis. Rearrangement joined TRBV5-6 to TRBJ1-2. The CDR3 loop reads CASSLPGRANYGYTF.